This T cell receptor (beta chain) comes out of a study of PD-1 blockade in mismatch repair-deficient tumors. Judged by abundance, this clone is hyperexpanded (1% or more). Its cognate antigen is unknown. This same CDR3 is encoded by further DNA sequences in the sample. Sequencing used immunoSEQ multiplex PCR; TCRdb keeps in-frame clones, though not all of them. The sample includes fewer than 13,000 clones, 85% to 95% seen only once; the top ten take roughly a tenth. Time point noted: approximately 11-day in vitro stimulation with candidate neoantigen peptide 3. Sequencing was performed on cells cultured in vitro, taken from a patient treated with pembrolizumab. The TCR comes from an adult with mismatch repair-deficient cancer.

The CDR3 loop is CASSPLGGEQYF. CDR3 coding DNA: TGTGCCAGCAGCCCCCTGGGTGGGGAGCAGTACTTC. The V gene is TRBV5-6, the J gene TRBJ2-7; D uncertain. Germline V gene sequence: CDR1 SGHDT, CDR2 YYEEEE. Trimming cost V 4 bases and J 7 bases, with 12 bases left between them. This CDR3 region has 12 residues. Full variable domain (remainder filled in from reference TRBV5-6 and TRBJ2-7): DAGVTQSPTHLIKTRGQQVTLRCSPKSGHDTVSWYQQALGQGPQFIFQYYEEEERQRGNFPDRFSGHQFPNYSSELNVNALLLGDSALYLCASSPLGGEQYFGPGTRLTVT.